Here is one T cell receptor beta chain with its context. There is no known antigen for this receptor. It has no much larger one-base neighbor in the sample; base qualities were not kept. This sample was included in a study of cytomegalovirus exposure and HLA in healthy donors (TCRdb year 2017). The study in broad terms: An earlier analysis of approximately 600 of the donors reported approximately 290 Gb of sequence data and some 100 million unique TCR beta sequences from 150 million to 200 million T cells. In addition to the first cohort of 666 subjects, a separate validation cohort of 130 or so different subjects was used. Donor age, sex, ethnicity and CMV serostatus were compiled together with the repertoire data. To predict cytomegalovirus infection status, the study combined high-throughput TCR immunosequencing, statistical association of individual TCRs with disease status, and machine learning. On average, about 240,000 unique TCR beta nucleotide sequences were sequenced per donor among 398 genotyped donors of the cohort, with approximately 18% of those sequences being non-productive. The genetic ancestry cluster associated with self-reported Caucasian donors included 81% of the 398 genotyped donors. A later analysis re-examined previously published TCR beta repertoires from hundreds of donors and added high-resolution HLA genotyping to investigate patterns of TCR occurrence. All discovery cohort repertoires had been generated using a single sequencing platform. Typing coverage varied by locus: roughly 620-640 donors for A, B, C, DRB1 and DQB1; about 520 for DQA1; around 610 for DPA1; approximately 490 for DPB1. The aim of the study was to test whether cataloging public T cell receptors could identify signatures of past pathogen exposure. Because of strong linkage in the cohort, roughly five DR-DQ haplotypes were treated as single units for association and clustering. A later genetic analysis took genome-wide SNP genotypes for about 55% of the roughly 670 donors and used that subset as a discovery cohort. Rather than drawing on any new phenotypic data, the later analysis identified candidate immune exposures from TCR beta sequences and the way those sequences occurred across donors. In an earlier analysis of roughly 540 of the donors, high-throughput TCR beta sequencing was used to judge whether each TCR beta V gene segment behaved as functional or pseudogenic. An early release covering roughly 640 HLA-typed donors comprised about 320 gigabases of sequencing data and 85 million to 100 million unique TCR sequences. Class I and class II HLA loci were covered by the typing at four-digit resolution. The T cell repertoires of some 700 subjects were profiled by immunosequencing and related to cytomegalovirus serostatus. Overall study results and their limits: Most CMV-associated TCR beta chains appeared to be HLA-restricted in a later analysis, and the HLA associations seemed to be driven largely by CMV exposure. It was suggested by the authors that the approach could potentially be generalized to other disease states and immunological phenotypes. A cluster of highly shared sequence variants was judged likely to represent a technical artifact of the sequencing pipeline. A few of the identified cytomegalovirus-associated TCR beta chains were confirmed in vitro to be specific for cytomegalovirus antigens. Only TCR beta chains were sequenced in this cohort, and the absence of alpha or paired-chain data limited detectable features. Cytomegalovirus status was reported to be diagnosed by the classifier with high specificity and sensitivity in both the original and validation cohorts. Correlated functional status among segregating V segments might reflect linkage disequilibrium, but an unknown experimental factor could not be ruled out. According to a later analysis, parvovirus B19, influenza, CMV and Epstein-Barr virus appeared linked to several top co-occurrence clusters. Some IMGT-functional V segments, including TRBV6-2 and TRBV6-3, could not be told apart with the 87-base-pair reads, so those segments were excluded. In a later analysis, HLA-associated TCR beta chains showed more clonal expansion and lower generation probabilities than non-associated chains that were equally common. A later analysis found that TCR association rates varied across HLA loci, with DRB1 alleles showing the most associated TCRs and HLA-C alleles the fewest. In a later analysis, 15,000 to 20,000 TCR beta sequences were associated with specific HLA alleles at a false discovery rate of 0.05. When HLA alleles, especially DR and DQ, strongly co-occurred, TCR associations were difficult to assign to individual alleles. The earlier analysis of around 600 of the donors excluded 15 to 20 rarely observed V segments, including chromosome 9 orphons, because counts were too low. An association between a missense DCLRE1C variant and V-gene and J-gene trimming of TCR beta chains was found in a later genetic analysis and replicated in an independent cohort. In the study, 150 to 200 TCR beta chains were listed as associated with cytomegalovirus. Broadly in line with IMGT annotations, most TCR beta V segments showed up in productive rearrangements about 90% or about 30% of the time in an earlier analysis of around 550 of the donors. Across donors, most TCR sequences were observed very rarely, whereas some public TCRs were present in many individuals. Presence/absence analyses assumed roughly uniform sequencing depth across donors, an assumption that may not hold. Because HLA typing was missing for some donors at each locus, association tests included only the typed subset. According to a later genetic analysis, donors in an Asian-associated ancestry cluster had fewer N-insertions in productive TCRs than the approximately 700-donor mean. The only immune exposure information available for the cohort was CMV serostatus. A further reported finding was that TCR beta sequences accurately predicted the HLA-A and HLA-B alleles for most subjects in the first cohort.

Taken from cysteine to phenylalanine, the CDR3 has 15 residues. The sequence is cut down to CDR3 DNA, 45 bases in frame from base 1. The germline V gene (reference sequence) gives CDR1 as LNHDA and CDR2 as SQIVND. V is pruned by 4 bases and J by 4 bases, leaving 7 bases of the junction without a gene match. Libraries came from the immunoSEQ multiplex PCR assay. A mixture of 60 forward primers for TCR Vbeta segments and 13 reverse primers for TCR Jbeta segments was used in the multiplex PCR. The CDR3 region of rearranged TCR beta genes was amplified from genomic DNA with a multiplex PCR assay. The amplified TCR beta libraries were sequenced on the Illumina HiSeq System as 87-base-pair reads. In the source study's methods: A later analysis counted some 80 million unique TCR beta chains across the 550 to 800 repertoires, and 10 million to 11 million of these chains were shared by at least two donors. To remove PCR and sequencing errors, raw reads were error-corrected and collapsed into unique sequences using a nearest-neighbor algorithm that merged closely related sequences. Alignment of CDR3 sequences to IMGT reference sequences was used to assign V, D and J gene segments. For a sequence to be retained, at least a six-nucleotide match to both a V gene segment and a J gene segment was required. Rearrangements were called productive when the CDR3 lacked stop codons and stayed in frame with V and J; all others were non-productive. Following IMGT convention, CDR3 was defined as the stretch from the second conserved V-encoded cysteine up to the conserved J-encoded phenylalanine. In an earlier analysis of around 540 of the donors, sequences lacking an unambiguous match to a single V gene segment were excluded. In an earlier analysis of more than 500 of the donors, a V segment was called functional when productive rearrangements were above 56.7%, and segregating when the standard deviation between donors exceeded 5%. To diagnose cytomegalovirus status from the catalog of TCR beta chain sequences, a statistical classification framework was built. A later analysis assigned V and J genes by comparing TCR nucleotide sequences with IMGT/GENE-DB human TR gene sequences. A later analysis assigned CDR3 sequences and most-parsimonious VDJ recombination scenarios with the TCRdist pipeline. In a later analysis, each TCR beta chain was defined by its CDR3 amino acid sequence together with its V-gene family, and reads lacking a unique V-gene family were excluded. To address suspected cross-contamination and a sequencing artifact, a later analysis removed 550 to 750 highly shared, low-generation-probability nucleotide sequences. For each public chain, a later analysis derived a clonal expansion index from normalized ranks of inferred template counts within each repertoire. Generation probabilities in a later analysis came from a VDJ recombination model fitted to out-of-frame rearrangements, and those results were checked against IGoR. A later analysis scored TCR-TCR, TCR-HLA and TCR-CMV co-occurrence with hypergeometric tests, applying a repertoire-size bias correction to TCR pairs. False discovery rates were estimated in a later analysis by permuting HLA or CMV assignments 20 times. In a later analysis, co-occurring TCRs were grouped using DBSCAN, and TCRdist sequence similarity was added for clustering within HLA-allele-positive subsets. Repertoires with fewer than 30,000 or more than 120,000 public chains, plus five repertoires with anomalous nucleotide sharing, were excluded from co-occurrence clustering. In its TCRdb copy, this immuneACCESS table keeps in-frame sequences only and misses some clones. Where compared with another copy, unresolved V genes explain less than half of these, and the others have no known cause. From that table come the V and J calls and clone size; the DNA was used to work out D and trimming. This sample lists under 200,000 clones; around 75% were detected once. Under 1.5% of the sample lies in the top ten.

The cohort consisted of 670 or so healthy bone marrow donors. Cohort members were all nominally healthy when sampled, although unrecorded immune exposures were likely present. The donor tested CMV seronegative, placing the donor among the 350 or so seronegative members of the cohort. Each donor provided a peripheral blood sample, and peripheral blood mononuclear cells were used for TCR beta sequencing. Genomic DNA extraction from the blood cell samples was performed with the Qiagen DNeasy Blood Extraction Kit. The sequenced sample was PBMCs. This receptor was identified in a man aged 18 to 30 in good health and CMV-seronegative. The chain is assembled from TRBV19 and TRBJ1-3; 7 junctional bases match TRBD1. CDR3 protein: CASSNYRGHGNTIYF. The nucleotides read TGTGCCAGTAGTAACTACAGGGGACACGGAAACACCATATATTTT.